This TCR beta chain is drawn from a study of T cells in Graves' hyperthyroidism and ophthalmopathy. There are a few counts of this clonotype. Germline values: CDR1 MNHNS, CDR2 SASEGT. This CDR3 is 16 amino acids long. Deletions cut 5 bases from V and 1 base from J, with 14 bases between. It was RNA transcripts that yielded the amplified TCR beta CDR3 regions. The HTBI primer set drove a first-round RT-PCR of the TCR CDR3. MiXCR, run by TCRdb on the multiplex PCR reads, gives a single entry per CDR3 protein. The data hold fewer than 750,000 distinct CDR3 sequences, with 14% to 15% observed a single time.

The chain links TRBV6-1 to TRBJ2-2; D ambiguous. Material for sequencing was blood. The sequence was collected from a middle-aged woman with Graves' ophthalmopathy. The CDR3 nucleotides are TGTGCCAGCAGTCCTGGGTTAAGGAAGAACACCGGGGAGCTGTTTTTT. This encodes CASSPGLRKNTGELFF.